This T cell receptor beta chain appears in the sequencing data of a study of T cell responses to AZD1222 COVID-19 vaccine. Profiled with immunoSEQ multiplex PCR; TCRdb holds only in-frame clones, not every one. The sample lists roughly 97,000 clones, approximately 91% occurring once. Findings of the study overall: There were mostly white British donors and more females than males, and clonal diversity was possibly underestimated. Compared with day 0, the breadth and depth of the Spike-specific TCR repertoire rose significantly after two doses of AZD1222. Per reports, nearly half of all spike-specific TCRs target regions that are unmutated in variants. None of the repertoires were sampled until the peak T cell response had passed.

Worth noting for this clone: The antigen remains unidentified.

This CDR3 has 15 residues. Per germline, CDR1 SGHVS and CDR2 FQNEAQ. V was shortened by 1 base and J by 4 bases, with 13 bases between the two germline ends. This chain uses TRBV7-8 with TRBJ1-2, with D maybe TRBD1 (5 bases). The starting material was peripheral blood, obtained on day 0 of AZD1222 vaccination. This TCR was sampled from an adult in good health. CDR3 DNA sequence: TGTGCCAGCAGCTTAGAATCAGGGCGGGGCTATGGCTACACCTTC. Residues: CASSLESGRGYGYTF. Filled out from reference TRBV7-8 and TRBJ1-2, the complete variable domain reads GAGVSQSPRYKVAKRGQDVALRCDPISGHVSLFWYQQALGQGPEFLTYFQNEAQLDKSGLPSDRFFAERPEGSVSTLKIQRTQQEDSAVYLCASSLESGRGYGYTFGSGTRLTVV.